The 14 T cell receptor beta chains below were found in one sample sequenced in a study of shared clonotypes between healthy human individuals. Clones were read by immunoSEQ multiplex PCR, and TCRdb kept only the in-frame ones, dropping some. Here the sample spans some 2,000,000 clones, almost 96% being singletons. The specimen was naive CD4+ T cells sorted from blood. Subset denoted: CD45RA+ positively selected. These receptors were collected from a man younger than 35 in good health.

The genes are TRBV10-3 and TRBJ2-2; TRBD1 might be the D (6 bases). Germline V gives CDR1 ENHRY, CDR2 SYGVKD. The length of the CDR3 is 16 residues. V was shortened by 0 bases and J by 5 bases, with 13 bases between the two germline ends. CDR3 region: CAISESRQGRTGELFF. As DNA, the CDR3 is TGTGCCATCAGTGAGTCGAGGCAGGGGAGAACCGGGGAGCTGTTTTTT.

V is TRBV18 and J is TRBJ1-2, with a weak D call TRBD1 (5 bases). CDR1 KGHSH and CDR2 LQKENI come from the germline V gene. There are 18 residues in the CDR3. V dropped 0 bases and J dropped 6 bases, with 23 bases sitting between them. CDR3 residues: CASSPPPHTRGREDGYTF. The CDR3 region has the DNA TGTGCCAGCTCACCACCCCCCCACACGAGGGGACGGGAAGATGGCTACACCTTC.

In the case of this clone: Other DNA sequences from this sample encode an identical CDR3 as well. The V gene is TRBV7-2, the J gene TRBJ1-6; no clear D gene. Trimming took off 7 bases at V and 7 bases at J, with 11 bases between the two ends. There are 13 residues in the CDR3. Germline V lookup: CDR1 SGHTA, CDR2 FQGNSA. The CDR3 nucleotides are TGTGCCAGCACGGCGGGAGGCAATTCACCCCTCCACTTT. Protein product: CASTAGGNSPLHF.

The J gene is TRBJ2-1, the V gene TRBV27; TRBD1 matches at 7 bases. CDR3 length: 15 amino acids. Germline V gene sequence: CDR1 MNHEY, CDR2 SMNVEV (reference sequence). V lost 3 bases and J lost 4; bases outside the gene matches: 6. The DNA for the CDR3 is TGTGCCAGCAGTTTCACAGGGGCCAAATACAATGAGCAGTTCTTC. Amino acid sequence: CASSFTGAKYNEQFF.

This chain uses TRBV21-1 with TRBJ1-6; the table's D call, TRBD1, has no DNA check behind it. TRBV21-1 is noted as a pseudogene. The CDR3 sequence is 14 residues long. The CDR3 loop reads CASNQTGRNSPLHF. The CDR3 DNA follows: TGTGCCAGCAACCAGACAGGGCGGAATTCACCCCTCCACTTT.

As for this clone: This specimen includes other DNA sequences encoding the same CDR3. The chain uses TRBV7-2 and TRBJ2-7, with TRBD2 matching over 9 bases. V lost 5 bases and J lost 2; bases outside the gene matches: 4. Germline assignment: CDR1 SGHTA and CDR2 FQGNSA. The length of the CDR3 is 14 residues. The CDR3 nucleotides read TGTGCCAGCAGCGCGACTAGCGGAGCCTACGAGCAGTACTTC. Its protein product is CASSATSGAYEQYF.

The V call is TRBV5-1, the J call TRBJ2-2; D gene unclear. Per the germline V gene, CDR1 is SGHRS and CDR2 is YFSETQ. The CDR3 spans 15 residues. V was shortened by 0 bases and J by 2 bases, with 8 bases between the two germline ends. CDR3 nucleotide sequence: TGCGCCAGCAGCTTGGCCGCTATCAACACCGGGGAGCTGTTTTTT. Encoded protein: CASSLAAINTGELFF.

This chain uses TRBV10-3 with TRBJ2-7, with 9 bases matching TRBD2. V lost 3 bases to trimming and J lost 2 bases; unmatched junction nucleotides: 5. The CDR3 is 15 amino acids. The germline CDR1 and CDR2 sequences are ENHRY and SYGVKD. The CDR3 protein is CAISDPSGIAYEQYF. The CDR3 coding sequence is TGTGCCATCAGTGACCCTAGCGGGATTGCCTACGAGCAGTACTTC.

CDR3 region: CASSTRTGLTEAFF. CDR3 nucleotides: TGCGCCAGCAGCACTCGGACAGGGTTGACTGAAGCTTTCTTT. V and J are TRBV4-3 and TRBJ1-1; 8 positions match TRBD1. The CDR3 runs 14 residues. In germline, CDR1 is LGHNA, CDR2 YSLEER. V lost 5 bases and J lost 5; bases outside the gene matches: 7.

The gene calls are TRBV5-1 and TRBJ2-1, with 7 bases that match TRBD1. Germline V gives CDR1 SGHRS, CDR2 YFSETQ. CDR3 length: 15 residues. The J segment lost 0 bases and the V segment lost 4 bases, leaving 4 bases of the junction unmatched. The CDR3 reads CASSTDRVSYNEQFF. DNA for the CDR3: TGCGCCAGCAGCACCGACAGGGTCTCCTACAATGAGCAGTTCTTC. Supplemented by reference TRBV5-1 and TRBJ2-1, the full variable domain reads KAGVTQTPRYLIKTRGQQVTLSCSPISGHRSVSWYQQTPGQGLQFLFEYFSETQRNKGNFPGRFSGRQFSNSRSEMNVSTLELGDSALYLCASSTDRVSYNEQFFGPGTRLTVL.

The gene calls are TRBV18 and TRBJ2-1, with D unclear. V was shortened by 0 bases and J by 8 bases, with 5 bases between the two germline ends. Germline V gives CDR1 KGHSH, CDR2 LQKENI. The length of the CDR3 is 12 residues. DNA for the CDR3: TGTGCCAGCTCACCACCGGGCGATGAGCAGTTCTTC. Translating it yields CASSPPGDEQFF.

Notes on this clone: Other DNA sequences in the same sample also yield this CDR3. The gene calls are TRBV11-3 and TRBJ2-7; 9 positions agree with TRBD1. From germline, CDR1 is SGHNT and CDR2 YENEEA. This CDR3 has 15 amino acids. After removal of 5 bases from V and 0 bases from J, the junction contained 5 bases not matched to a gene. Here the CDR3 DNA reads TGTGCCAGCAGCCCCGGGACAGGGAGCTCCTACGAGCAGTACTTC. Translating gives CASSPGTGSSYEQYF.

The genes are TRBV9 and TRBJ2-5; 7 bases line up with TRBD2. The V segment lost 3 bases and the J segment 5 bases; nucleotides outside the gene matches: 7. The CDR3 is 14 residues long. The germline gives CDR1 SGDLS, CDR2 YYNGEE. CDR3 coding DNA: TGTGCCAGCAGCGCGGGACTAAAAGGCGAGACCCAGTACTTC. Its protein is CASSAGLKGETQYF. Looking up the rest from reference TRBV9 and TRBJ2-5 gives the full variable domain: DSGVTQTPKHLITATGQRVTLRCSPRSGDLSVYWYQQSLDQGLQFLIQYYNGEERAKGNILERFSAQQFPDLHSELNLSSLELGDSALYFCASSAGLKGETQYFGPGTRLLVL.

The V call is TRBV2, the J call TRBJ2-2, with unresolved D. Per the germline V gene, CDR1 is SNHLY and CDR2 is FYNNEI. Trimming left V 4 bases short and J 1 base short, with 7 bases between. The CDR3 runs 14 residues. CDR3 sequence: CASSGIGNTGELFF. CDR3 coding DNA: TGTGCCAGCAGTGGGATAGGGAACACCGGGGAGCTGTTTTTT.